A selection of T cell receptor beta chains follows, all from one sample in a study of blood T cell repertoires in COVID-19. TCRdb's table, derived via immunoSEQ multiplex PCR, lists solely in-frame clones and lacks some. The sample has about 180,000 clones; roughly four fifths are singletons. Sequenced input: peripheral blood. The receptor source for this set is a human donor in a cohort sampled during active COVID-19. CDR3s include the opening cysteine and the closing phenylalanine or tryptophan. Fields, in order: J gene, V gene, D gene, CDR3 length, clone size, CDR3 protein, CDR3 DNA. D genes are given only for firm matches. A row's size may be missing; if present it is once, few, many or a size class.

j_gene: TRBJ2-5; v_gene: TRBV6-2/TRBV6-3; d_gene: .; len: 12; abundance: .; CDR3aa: CASSSTQETQYF; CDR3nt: TGTGCCAGCAGTTCCACTCAAGAGACCCAGTACTTC
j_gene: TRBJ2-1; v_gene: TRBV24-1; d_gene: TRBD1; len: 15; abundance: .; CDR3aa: CATSDFGQGLHEQFF; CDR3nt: TGTGCCACCAGTGATTTCGGACAGGGCCTACATGAGCAGTTCTTC
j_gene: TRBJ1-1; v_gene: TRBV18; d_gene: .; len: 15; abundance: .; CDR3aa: CASSPFADSNTEAFF; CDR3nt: TGTGCCAGCTCACCGTTTGCGGATTCGAACACTGAAGCTTTCTTT
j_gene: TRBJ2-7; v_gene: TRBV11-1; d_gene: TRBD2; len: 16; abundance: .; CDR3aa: CASSPRTSGGSYEQYF; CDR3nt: TGTGCCAGCAGCCCCCGTACTAGCGGTGGCTCCTACGAGCAGTACTTC
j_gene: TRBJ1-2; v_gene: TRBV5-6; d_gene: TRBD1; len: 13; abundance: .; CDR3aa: CASMGQGAYGYTF; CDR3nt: TGTGCCAGCATGGGACAGGGCGCCTATGGCTACACCTTC
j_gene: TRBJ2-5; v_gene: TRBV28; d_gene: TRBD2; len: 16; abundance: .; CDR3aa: CASSLVAGGQGETQYF; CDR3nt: TGTGCCAGCAGTCTGGTAGCGGGAGGCCAGGGGGAGACCCAGTACTTC
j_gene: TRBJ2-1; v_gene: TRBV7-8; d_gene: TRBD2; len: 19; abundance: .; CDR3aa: CASSMGLAGLMSSYNEQFF; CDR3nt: TGTGCCAGCAGCATGGGACTAGCGGGCTTAATGAGCTCCTACAATGAGCAGTTCTTC
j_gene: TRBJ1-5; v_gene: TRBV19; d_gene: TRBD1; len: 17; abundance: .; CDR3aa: CASSTRTAGTGSQPQHF; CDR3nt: TGTGCCAGTAGTACCCGAACCGCCGGGACAGGGAGTCAGCCCCAGCATTTT
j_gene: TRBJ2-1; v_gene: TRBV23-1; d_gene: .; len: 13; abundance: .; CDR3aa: CASSQSIHFEQFF; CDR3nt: TGCGCCAGCAGTCAATCGATACATTTCGAGCAGTTCTTC
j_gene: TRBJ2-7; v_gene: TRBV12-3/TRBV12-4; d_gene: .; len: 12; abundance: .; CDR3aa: CASSLSQNEQYF; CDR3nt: TGTGCCAGCAGTTTGTCCCAGAACGAGCAGTACTTC
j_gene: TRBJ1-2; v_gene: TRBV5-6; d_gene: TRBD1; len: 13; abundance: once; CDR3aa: CASSGQGSYGYTF; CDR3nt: TGTGCCAGCAGCGGACAGGGGAGCTATGGCTACACCTTC
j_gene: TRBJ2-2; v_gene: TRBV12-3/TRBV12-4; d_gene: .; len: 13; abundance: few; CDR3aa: CASSLAGSGELFF; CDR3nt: TGTGCCAGCAGTTTGGCGGGGTCCGGGGAGCTGTTTTTT
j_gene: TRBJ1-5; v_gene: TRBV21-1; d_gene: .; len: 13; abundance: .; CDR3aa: CASTPDTHQPQHF; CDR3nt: TGTGCCAGCACCCCGGACACACATCAGCCCCAGCATTTT
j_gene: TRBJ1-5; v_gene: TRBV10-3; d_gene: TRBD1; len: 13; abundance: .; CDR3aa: CATRDRANQPQHF; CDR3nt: TGTGCCACCCGGGACAGGGCCAATCAGCCCCAGCATTTT
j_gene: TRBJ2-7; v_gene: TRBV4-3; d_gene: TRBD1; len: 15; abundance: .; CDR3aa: CASSPGGTGAYEQYF; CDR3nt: TGCGCCAGCAGCCCGGGCGGGACAGGAGCCTACGAGCAGTACTTC
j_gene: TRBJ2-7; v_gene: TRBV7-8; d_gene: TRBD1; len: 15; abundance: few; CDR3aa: CASSYRTGEGYEQYF; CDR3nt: TGTGCCAGCAGCTACCGGACAGGGGAAGGCTACGAGCAGTACTTC
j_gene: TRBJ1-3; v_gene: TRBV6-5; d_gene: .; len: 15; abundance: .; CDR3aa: CASSYSGSSGNTIYF; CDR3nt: TGTGCCAGCAGTTACTCTGGCAGCTCTGGAAACACCATATATTTT
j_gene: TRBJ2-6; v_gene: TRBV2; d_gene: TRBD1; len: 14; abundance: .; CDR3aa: CASRQGSGANVLTF; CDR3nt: TGTGCCAGTCGACAGGGCTCTGGGGCCAACGTCCTGACTTTC
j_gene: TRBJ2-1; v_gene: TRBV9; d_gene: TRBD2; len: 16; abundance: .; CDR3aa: CASSGGRGAQPGGQFF; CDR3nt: TGTGCCAGCAGCGGCGGGAGGGGAGCGCAACCAGGTGGGCAGTTCTTC
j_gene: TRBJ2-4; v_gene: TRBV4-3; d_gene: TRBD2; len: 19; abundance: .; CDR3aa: CASSQDRIAGGARGDIQYF; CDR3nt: TGCGCCAGCAGCCAAGATCGGATAGCGGGAGGGGCGCGGGGGGACATTCAGTACTTC
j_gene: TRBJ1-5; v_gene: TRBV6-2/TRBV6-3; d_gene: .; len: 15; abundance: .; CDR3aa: CASSPTGYSNQPQHF; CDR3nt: TGTGCCAGCAGCCCCACAGGGTATAGCAATCAGCCCCAGCATTTT
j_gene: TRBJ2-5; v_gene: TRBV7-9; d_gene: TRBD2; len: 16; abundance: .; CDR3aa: CASSFLRAGESETQYF; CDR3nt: TGTGCCAGCAGCTTCCTAAGGGCGGGGGAAAGCGAGACCCAGTACTTC
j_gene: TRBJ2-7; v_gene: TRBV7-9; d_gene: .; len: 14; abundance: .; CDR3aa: CASSRWADGYEQYF; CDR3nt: TGTGCCAGCAGCCGATGGGCCGATGGTTACGAGCAGTACTTC
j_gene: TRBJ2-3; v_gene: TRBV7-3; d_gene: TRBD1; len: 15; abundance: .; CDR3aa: CASSRDRGLADTQYF; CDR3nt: TGTGCCAGCAGCCGCGACAGGGGGCTTGCAGATACGCAGTATTTT
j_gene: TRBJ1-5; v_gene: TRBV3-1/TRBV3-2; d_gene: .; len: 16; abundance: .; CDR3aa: CASSPPAGIRNQPQHF; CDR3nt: TGTGCCAGCAGCCCGCCCGCAGGGATTAGGAATCAGCCCCAGCATTTT
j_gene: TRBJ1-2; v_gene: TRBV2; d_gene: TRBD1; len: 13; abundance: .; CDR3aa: CASYGDRNYGYTF; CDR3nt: TGTGCCAGCTACGGGGACAGAAACTATGGCTACACCTTC
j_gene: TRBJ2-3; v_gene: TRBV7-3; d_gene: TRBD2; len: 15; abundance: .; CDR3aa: CASSGGLAGRDTQYF; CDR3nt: TGTGCCAGCAGCGGGGGACTAGCGGGAAGAGATACGCAGTATTTT
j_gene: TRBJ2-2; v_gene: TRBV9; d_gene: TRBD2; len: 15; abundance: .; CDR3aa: CASSATSGVTGELFF; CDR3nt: TGTGCCAGCAGCGCGACTAGCGGAGTCACCGGGGAGCTGTTTTTT
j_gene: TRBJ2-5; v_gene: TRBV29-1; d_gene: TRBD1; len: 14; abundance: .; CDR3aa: CSAKPTGGQETQYF; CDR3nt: TGCAGCGCGAAACCTACAGGGGGCCAAGAGACCCAGTACTTC
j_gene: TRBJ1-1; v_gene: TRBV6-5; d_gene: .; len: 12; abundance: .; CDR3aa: CASSQRSTEAFF; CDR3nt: TGTGCCAGCAGTCAGCGGAGCACTGAAGCTTTCTTT
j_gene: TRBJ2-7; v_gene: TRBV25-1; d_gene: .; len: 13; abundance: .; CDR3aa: CASSDGQGYEQYF; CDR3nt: TGTGCCAGCAGTGATGGCCAGGGCTACGAGCAGTACTTC
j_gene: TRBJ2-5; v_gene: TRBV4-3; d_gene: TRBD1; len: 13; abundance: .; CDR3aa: CASQDRPQETQYF; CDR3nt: TGCGCCAGCCAGGACAGGCCACAAGAGACCCAGTACTTC
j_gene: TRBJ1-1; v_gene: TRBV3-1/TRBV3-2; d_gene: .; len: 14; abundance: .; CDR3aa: CASSQGRGEGEAFF; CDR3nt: TGTGCCAGCAGCCAAGGCCGGGGGGAAGGGGAAGCTTTCTTT
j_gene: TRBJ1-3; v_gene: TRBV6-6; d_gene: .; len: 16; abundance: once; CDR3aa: CASSYSYTATGNTIYF; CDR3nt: TGTGCCAGCAGTTACTCGTATACTGCCACTGGAAACACCATATATTTT
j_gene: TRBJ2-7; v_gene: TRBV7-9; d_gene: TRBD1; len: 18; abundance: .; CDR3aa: CASSPGGKASGPIYEQYF; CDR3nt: TGTGCCAGCAGCCCAGGGGGAAAGGCGAGCGGCCCAATCTACGAGCAGTACTTC
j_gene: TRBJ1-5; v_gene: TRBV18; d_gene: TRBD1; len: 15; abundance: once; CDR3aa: CASSNYRGQDQPQHF; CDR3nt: TGTGCCAGCTCTAATTACAGGGGGCAAGATCAGCCCCAGCATTTT
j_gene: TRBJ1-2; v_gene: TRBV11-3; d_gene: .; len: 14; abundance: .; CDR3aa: CASSLSGLKPPYTF; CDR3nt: TGTGCCAGCAGCTTATCAGGTCTCAAACCCCCCTACACCTTC
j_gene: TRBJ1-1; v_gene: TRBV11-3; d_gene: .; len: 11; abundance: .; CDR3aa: CASSREAEAFF; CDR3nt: TGTGCCAGCAGTCGCGAGGCTGAAGCTTTCTTT
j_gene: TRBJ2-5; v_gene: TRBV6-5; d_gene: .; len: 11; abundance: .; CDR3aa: CASSPGETQYF; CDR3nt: TGTGCCAGCAGCCCCGGTGAGACCCAGTACTTC
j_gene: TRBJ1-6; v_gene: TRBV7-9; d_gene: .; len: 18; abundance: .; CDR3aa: CASSVFHGLSGSGSPLHF; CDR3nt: TGTGCCAGCAGCGTATTCCATGGCTTGTCAGGGTCTGGATCACCCCTCCACTTT
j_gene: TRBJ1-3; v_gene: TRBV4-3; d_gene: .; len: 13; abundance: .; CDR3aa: CASSQDPSNTIYF; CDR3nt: TGCGCCAGCAGCCAAGACCCCTCAAACACCATATATTTT
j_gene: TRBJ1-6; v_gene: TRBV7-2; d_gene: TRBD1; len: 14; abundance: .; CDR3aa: CASSSGQGNSPLHF; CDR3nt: TGTGCCAGCAGCTCGGGACAGGGGAATTCACCCCTCCACTTT
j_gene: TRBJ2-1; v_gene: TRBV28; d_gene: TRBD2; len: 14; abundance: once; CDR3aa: CASSSGLAVSEQFF; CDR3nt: TGTGCCAGCAGTTCGGGACTAGCGGTTAGTGAGCAGTTCTTC
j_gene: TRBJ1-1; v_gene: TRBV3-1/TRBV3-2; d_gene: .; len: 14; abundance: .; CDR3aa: CASSRTGMNTEAFF; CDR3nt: TGTGCCAGCAGCCGCACAGGGATGAACACTGAAGCTTTCTTT
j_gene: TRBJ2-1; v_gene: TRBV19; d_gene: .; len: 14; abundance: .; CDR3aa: CANRTASSYNEQFF; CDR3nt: TGTGCCAACCGGACAGCGAGCTCCTACAATGAGCAGTTCTTC
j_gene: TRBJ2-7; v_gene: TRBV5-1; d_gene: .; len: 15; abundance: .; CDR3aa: CASSLVASPSYEQYF; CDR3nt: TGCGCCAGCAGCTTGGTTGCGAGTCCGTCCTACGAGCAGTACTTC
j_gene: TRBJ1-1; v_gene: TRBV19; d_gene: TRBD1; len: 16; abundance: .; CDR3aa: CASSLPDRGRNTEAFF; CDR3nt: TGTGCCAGTAGTCTCCCGGACAGGGGGCGGAACACTGAAGCTTTCTTT
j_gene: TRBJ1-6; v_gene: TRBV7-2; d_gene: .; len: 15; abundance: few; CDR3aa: CASSLGGGNNSPLHF; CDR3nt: TGTGCCAGCAGCTTAGGGGGGGGTAATAATTCACCCCTCCACTTT
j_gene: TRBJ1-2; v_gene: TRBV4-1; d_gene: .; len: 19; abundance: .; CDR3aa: CASSRDARAGDLSHYGYTF; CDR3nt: TGCGCCAGCAGCCGAGACGCACGGGCAGGGGACCTATCCCACTATGGCTACACCTTC
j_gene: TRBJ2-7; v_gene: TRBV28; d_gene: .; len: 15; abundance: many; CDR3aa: CASSLGLGPPYEQYF; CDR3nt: TGTGCCAGCAGTTTAGGGTTGGGCCCCCCTTACGAGCAGTACTTC
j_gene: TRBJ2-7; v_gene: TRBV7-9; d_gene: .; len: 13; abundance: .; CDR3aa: CASSLAGQHEQYF; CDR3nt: TGTGCCAGCAGCTTGGCAGGGCAGCACGAGCAGTACTTC
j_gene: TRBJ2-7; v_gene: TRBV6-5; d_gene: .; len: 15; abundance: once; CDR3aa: CASSYVRGSSYEQYF; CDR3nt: TGTGCCAGCAGTTACGTGAGGGGGAGCTCCTACGAGCAGTACTTC
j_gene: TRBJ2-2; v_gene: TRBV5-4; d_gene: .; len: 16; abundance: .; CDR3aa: CASSRRQGRDTGELFF; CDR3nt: TGTGCCAGCAGCCGACGACAGGGGAGGGACACCGGGGAGCTGTTTTTT